The 28 T cell receptor beta chains in this list originate from one sample, sequenced in a study of blood T cell repertoires in COVID-19. Here immunoSEQ multiplex PCR was the method, and the copy in TCRdb shows in-frame clones only, minus some. Among some 41,000 clones listed, roughly nine tenths were seen once. The specimen was peripheral blood. These receptor sequences come from a human donor in a cohort sampled during active COVID-19.

The V and J genes are TRBV5-5 and TRBJ1-6; 8 bases align to TRBD1. The CDR3 contains 15 residues. From germline, CDR1 is SGHKS and CDR2 YYEKEE (reference sequence). Unmatched junction bases numbered 5, after V lost 0 bases and J lost 9 bases. The chain's CDR3 is CASSLEAGGLSPLHF. The DNA for the CDR3 is TGTGCCAGCAGCTTGGAAGCAGGGGGCCTTTCACCCCTCCACTTT.

The chain joins TRBV7-8 to TRBJ2-7; D not certain. The germline gives CDR1 SGHVS, CDR2 FQNEAQ. The CDR3 has 14 residues. Trimming removed 4 bases at V and 0 bases at J, with 10 bases between. CDR3 in amino acids: CASSSQVISYEQYF. For the CDR3, the DNA is TGTGCCAGCAGCTCCCAGGTCATCTCCTACGAGCAGTACTTC.

The chain carries TRBV27 and TRBJ2-3, with TRBD2 as a possible D gene (5 bases). This CDR3 spans 13 amino acids. From germline, CDR1 is MNHEY and CDR2 SMNVEV (reference sequence). Trimming pared 6 bases from V and 5 bases from J, leaving 12 bases between. CDR3 amino acids: CASSSGEGDTQYF. The CDR3 DNA reads as TGTGCCAGCAGCTCGGGCGAGGGAGATACGCAGTATTTT.

The V call is TRBV2, the J call TRBJ2-7; 12 bases map to TRBD1. The ends lost 4 bases at V and 10 bases at J; junction bases unmatched: 8. The CDR3 runs to 14 residues. Germline loops: CDR1 SNHLY, CDR2 FYNNEI. CDR3 protein: CASSGDRGLSQQYF. The CDR3 region has the DNA TGTGCCAGCAGTGGGGACAGGGGGCTTTCCCAACAGTACTTC.

This clone was observed once. The V call is TRBV3-1 (or the pseudogene TRBV3-2), the J call TRBJ2-3; 11 bases align to TRBD2. Germline-derived CDR1 and CDR2 are LGHDT and YNNKEL (reference sequence). The V gene end was trimmed by 4 bases and the J gene end by 2 bases; junction bases not matched to a gene: 5. This CDR3 has 16 amino acids. As DNA, the CDR3 is TGTGCCAGCAGCCCTGCGGGACTAGCGGCCACAGATACGCAGTATTTT. Its protein product is CASSPAGLAATDTQYF.

This chain connects TRBV27 to TRBJ1-5; possible D gene TRBD1, 5 bases. V dropped 5 bases and J dropped 0 bases, with 17 bases sitting between them. Germline V gives CDR1 MNHEY, CDR2 SMNVEV (reference sequence). The CDR3 has 17 amino acids. The CDR3 coding sequence is TGTGCCAGCAGTACCGCCGGACACGGCTATAGCAATCAGCCCCAGCATTTT. Its translation is CASSTAGHGYSNQPQHF.

The rearrangement links TRBV5-1 to TRBJ2-1; D is possibly TRBD1 (5 bases). The CDR3 loop spans 12 amino acids. Germline assignment: CDR1 SGHRS and CDR2 YFSETQ. Trimming removed 4 bases from V and 10 bases from J, with 12 bases in between. CDR3 bases: TGCGCCAGCAGCGACAACAAGGGGGAGCAGTTCTTC. This codes for CASSDNKGEQFF.

This clone was detected a few times. This chain links TRBV18 with TRBJ2-2; D possibly corresponds to TRBD1 (6 bases). This CDR3 contains 16 residues. V was pared by 3 bases and J by 1 base, with 12 bases between. Germline V gene sequence: CDR1 KGHSH, CDR2 LQKENI. The CDR3 DNA follows: TGTGCCAGCTCACCCCTCGGGACAAGGAACACCGGGGAGCTGTTTTTT. It encodes CASSPLGTRNTGELFF.

The rearrangement joins TRBV5-1 to TRBJ1-1, with 10 bases matching TRBD1. V was pared by 4 bases and J by 5 bases, with 5 bases of the junction left unmatched. The CDR3 has 14 residues. Germline V gives CDR1 SGHRS, CDR2 YFSETQ. The CDR3 here is CASSLRDRGTEAFF. The CDR3 nucleotides read TGCGCCAGCAGCCTCCGGGACAGGGGAACTGAAGCTTTCTTT.

This clone was observed once. This chain links TRBV4-3 with TRBJ1-2; D call uncertain. Germline CDR1 LGHNA, CDR2 YSLEER. V was pared by 0 bases and J by 6 bases, with 11 bases between. The CDR3 runs to 14 residues. In DNA form, the CDR3 reads TGCGCCAGCAGCCAAGATCTGGAGCCGGATGGCTACACCTTC. This translates into CASSQDLEPDGYTF.

The chain couples TRBV7-3 to TRBJ2-7; D possibly corresponds to TRBD2 (7 bases). Trimming pared 0 bases from V and 3 bases from J, leaving 12 bases between. CDR1 is SGHTA and CDR2 is FQGTGA in the germline V gene. The CDR3 contains 15 residues. The CDR3 sequence is CASSLTGGQNYEQYF. As DNA, the CDR3 is TGTGCCAGCAGCTTAACGGGGGGGCAGAACTACGAGCAGTACTTC. Using reference TRBV7-3 and TRBJ2-7 for the parts outside the CDR3, the full variable domain is GAGVSQTPSNKVTEKGKYVELRCDPISGHTALYWYRQSLGQGPEFLIYFQGTGAADDSGLPNDRFFAVRPEGSVSTLKIQRTERGDSAVYLCASSLTGGQNYEQYFGPGTRLTVT.

V usage is TRBV4-1 and J usage is TRBJ1-3; D unclear. This CDR3 region has 14 residues. Germline V lookup: CDR1 MGHRA, CDR2 YSYEKL. V was shortened by 6 bases and J by 3 bases, with 12 bases between the two germline ends. The CDR3 nucleotides are TGCGCCAGCAGGATCCAGGTGGATGGAAACACCATATATTTT. Amino acid sequence: CASRIQVDGNTIYF.

The chain recombines TRBV19 with TRBJ1-5, with 8 bases matching TRBD1. V was clipped by 3 bases and J by 1 base; unmatched bases: 5. Germline V gene data show CDR1 as LNHDA and CDR2 as SQIVND (reference sequence). The CDR3 is 16 amino acids. The CDR3 DNA sequence: TGTGCCAGTAGTATCCAAGGACAGGGAAGCAATCAGCCCCAGCATTTT. Its translation: CASSIQGQGSNQPQHF.

This clone was detected once. The rearrangement links TRBV4-1 to TRBJ1-1; 7 bases align to TRBD1. CDR1 and CDR2 from the germline V gene are MGHRA and YSYEKL. The CDR3 sequence is 15 residues long. Trimming removed 5 bases from V and 4 bases from J; junction bases left unmatched: 10. The DNA for the CDR3 is TGCGCCAGCAGCTACCGACAGGGACAAACCACTGAAGCTTTCTTT. This translates into CASSYRQGQTTEAFF.

The chain is built from TRBV16 and TRBJ2-5; perhaps TRBD2 as D (6 bases). The CDR3 sequence is 16 residues long. From germline, CDR1 is KGHSY and CDR2 FQNENV. Trimming removed 9 bases from V and 0 bases from J, with 20 bases in between. The CDR3 DNA reads TGTGCCAGTGCTAAAGCCGGGGGATCCAACCAAGAGACCCAGTACTTC. This encodes CASAKAGGSNQETQYF.

V and J are TRBV12-5 and TRBJ2-6, with D possibly matching TRBD2 (5 bases). The length of the CDR3 is 16 residues. Germline V gene sequence: CDR1 LGHNT, CDR2 FRNRAP. With 6 bases removed from V and 0 bases from J, the gap between germline ends came to 12 bases. The CDR3 nucleotides are TGTGCTAGTGGATGGGGAGTTAGCTCTGGGGCCAACGTCCTGACTTTC. This translates into CASGWGVSSGANVLTF.

This chain uses TRBV12-3 or TRBV12-4 with TRBJ2-7; no reliable D call. Trimming shortened V by 1 base and J by 6 bases, and 10 bases separated the two germline ends. The CDR3 consists of 13 residues. CDR3 sequence: CASSLEPDIEQYF. The CDR3, as DNA: TGTGCCAGCAGTTTAGAGCCCGATATCGAGCAGTACTTC.

This clone has only one observation. The J gene is TRBJ2-5, the V gene TRBV7-3; 7 bases match TRBD2. The CDR3 is 15 amino acids. V lost 5 bases, J lost 1 base, and 7 bases stayed unmatched. Looked up from germline, CDR1 is SGHTA and CDR2 is FQGTGA. This CDR3 is CASSPGWGGQETQYF. CDR3 DNA: TGTGCCAGCAGCCCGGGCTGGGGGGGCCAAGAGACCCAGTACTTC.

The chain couples TRBV13 to TRBJ1-1; 7 nucleotides agree with TRBD1. Germline loops: CDR1 PRHDT, CDR2 FYEKMQ (reference sequence). Unmatched junction bases numbered 14, after V lost 9 bases and J lost 7 bases. The CDR3 runs to 14 residues. CDR3 loop: CASSPRGLTGEAFF. CDR3 sequence (DNA): TGTGCCAGTAGCCCCAGGGGGTTAACGGGTGAAGCTTTCTTT.

The chain is built from TRBV19 and TRBJ1-5, with TRBD1 matching over 9 bases. CDR3 length: 17 amino acids. Germline V CDR1 and CDR2: LNHDA, SQIVND (reference sequence). V was pared by 6 bases and J by 0 bases, with 9 bases of the junction left unmatched. The CDR3 loop is CASSMGQGLYSNQPQHF. In DNA form, the CDR3 reads TGTGCCAGTAGCATGGGACAGGGACTATATAGCAATCAGCCCCAGCATTTT.

The CDR3 region is CASSADRAGNQPQHF. The CDR3 DNA reads TGTGCCAGTAGTGCTGACAGGGCAGGGAATCAGCCCCAGCATTTT. V and J are TRBV19 and TRBJ1-5; TRBD1 aligns across 7 bases. Per the germline V gene, CDR1 is LNHDA and CDR2 is SQIVND (reference sequence). CDR3 length equals 15 residues. Unmatched junction bases numbered 8, after V lost 5 bases and J lost 4 bases.

The rearrangement links TRBV25-1 to TRBJ2-1; D remains ambiguous. The CDR3 is made up of 15 amino acids. From germline, CDR1 is MGHDK and CDR2 SYGVNS. With 1 base removed from V and 8 bases from J, the gap between germline ends came to 15 bases. The CDR3 reads CASSEFLGSRDEQFF. Written as DNA, the CDR3 is TGTGCCAGCAGTGAATTTCTAGGTAGCCGGGATGAGCAGTTCTTC.

The V and J genes are TRBV5-1 and TRBJ1-4; 7 nucleotides agree with TRBD1. The germline gives CDR1 SGHRS, CDR2 YFSETQ. Trimming removed 2 bases from V and 2 bases from J; junction bases left unmatched: 3. The CDR3 is made up of 15 amino acids. This CDR3 is CASSFSGGTNEKLFF. The CDR3 DNA sequence: TGCGCCAGCAGCTTCTCAGGGGGTACTAATGAAAAACTGTTTTTT.

V is TRBV20-1 and J is TRBJ1-2; D not resolved. Trimming cost V 3 bases and J 2 bases, with 4 bases left between them. CDR3 length: 11 amino acids. CDR1 and CDR2 from the germline V gene are DFQATT and SNEGSKA (reference sequence). Written as DNA, the CDR3 is TGCAGTGCTAGCCCAAACTATGGCTACACCTTC. It encodes CSASPNYGYTF.

The V call is TRBV10-3, the J call TRBJ2-5, with D perhaps TRBD1 (6 bases). This CDR3 contains 13 residues. Germline CDR1 is ENHRY and CDR2 is SYGVKD. V lost 10 bases and J lost 3, with 15 bases in between. The CDR3 loop reads CASAGPGEETQYF. CDR3 coding DNA: TGTGCCAGCGCTGGCCCAGGGGAAGAGACCCAGTACTTC.

The V and J genes are TRBV7-2 and TRBJ2-1; 15 nucleotides line up with TRBD2. CDR1 and CDR2 (germline): SGHTA, FQGNSA. This CDR3 region has 19 residues. The V gene end was trimmed by 5 bases and the J gene end by 2 bases; junction bases not matched to a gene: 10. DNA for the CDR3: TGTGCCAGCAGCCACCGGACTAGCGGGGGGGTTACCACCTACAATGAGCAGTTCTTC. This encodes CASSHRTSGGVTTYNEQFF.

The CDR3 DNA sequence: TGTGCCAGCAGCCATGGGGCGTACCAAGAGACCCAGTACTTC. It specifies CASSHGAYQETQYF. The genes are TRBV3-1 (or the pseudogene TRBV3-2) and TRBJ2-5; the D gene is possibly TRBD1 (5 bases). This CDR3 has 14 amino acids. Germline loops: CDR1 LGHDT, CDR2 YNNKEL (reference sequence). Trimming removed 3 bases at V and 0 bases at J, with 8 bases between.

In this sample, this clone turned up once. The CDR3, as DNA: TGTGCCAGCAATAGGGGGGGAACAGATACGCAGTATTTT. Its protein product is CASNRGGTDTQYF. The J gene is TRBJ2-3, the V gene TRBV6-6; tentatively, D is TRBD2 (7 bases). The CDR3 length is 13 residues. Germline V CDR1 and CDR2: MNHNY, SVGAGI (reference sequence). The V end lost 7 bases, the J end lost 3 bases, and 11 bases lay between the germline ends.